The next 2 T cell receptor beta chains were all read from a single sample in a study of T cells in Graves' hyperthyroidism and ophthalmopathy. Regions amplified from RNA transcripts were the TCR beta CDR3 regions. The HTBI primer set was used in a first-round RT-PCR of the TCR CDR3. MiXCR was run by TCRdb on the multiplex PCR reads, yielding one entry per CDR3 protein. The data hold approximately 710,000 distinct CDR3 sequences, with 15% to 20% observed a single time. The sample was blood. The origin of the receptors is a man in his fifties with Graves' hyperthyroidism.

This clonotype has at least ten counts. V gene TRBV28 combines with J gene TRBJ2-1; D is unclear. The length of the CDR3 is 14 residues. Trimming pared 2 bases from V and 9 bases from J, leaving 14 bases between. Germline V gives CDR1 MDHEN, CDR2 SYDVKM. In DNA form, the CDR3 reads TGTGCCAGCAGTTTAGGACGTTTAACGGGTGAGCAGTTCTTC. Amino acids: CASSLGRLTGEQFF.

The rearrangement uses TRBV2 and TRBJ2-1; D is unresolved. The CDR3 contains 13 residues. CDR1 SNHLY and CDR2 FYNNEI come from the germline V gene. The V and J ends lost 2 bases and 13 bases respectively, with 15 bases between them. CDR3 amino acids: CASSERKSATQFF. CDR3 in DNA: TGTGCCAGCAGTGAAAGGAAGTCCGCTACTCAGTTCTTC.